A single sample is the source of the 20 T cell receptor beta chains below, sequenced in a study of siplizumab effects on memory and regulatory T cells. The data were produced by immunoSEQ multiplex PCR, yet TCRdb's version contains in-frame clones alone and is incomplete. Of 55,000 to 70,000 clones listed, 85% to 95% are singletons. Material: CD8+ T cells sorted from blood. These receptors originate from a human donor in good health.

The chain has TRBV14 and TRBJ1-1; D may be TRBD1 (5 bases). The germline CDR1 and CDR2 sequences are SGHDN and FVKESK. The CDR3 has 16 residues. Trimming took off 3 bases at V and 1 base at J, with 15 bases between the two ends. CDR3 loop: CASSQVGHPGNTEAFF. CDR3 DNA: TGTGCCAGCAGCCAGGTAGGACACCCAGGGAACACTGAAGCTTTCTTT.

With regard to this clone: The junction shows a germline mismatch at one end, possibly a read error. The V call is TRBV7-3, the J call TRBJ2-6; D is perhaps TRBD1 (5 bases). CDR1 and CDR2 (germline): SGHTA, FQGTGA. The CDR3 is 16 amino acids. The CDR3 loop reads CASSITGYSGANVLTF. As DNA, the CDR3 is TGTGCCAGCAGCATAACAGGATACTCTGGGGCCAACGTCCTGACTTTC.

The V and J genes are TRBV4-1 and TRBJ2-7; TRBD1 matches 7 bases. There are 13 residues in the CDR3. The V gene end was trimmed by 3 bases and the J gene end by 3 bases; junction bases not matched to a gene: 2. Germline CDR1 is MGHRA and CDR2 is YSYEKL. The CDR3 loop is CASSQSGGYEQYF. The DNA of the CDR3 is TGCGCCAGCAGCCAGTCAGGGGGCTACGAGCAGTACTTC.

The rearrangement uses TRBV7-3 and TRBJ1-4; D gene uncertain. This CDR3 region has 15 residues. The V and J ends lost 2 bases and 0 bases respectively, with 7 bases between them. Germline V gene lookup returns CDR1 SGHTA and CDR2 FQGTGA. The CDR3 sequence: CASSLFGATNEKLFF. For the CDR3, the DNA is TGTGCCAGCAGCTTATTTGGGGCAACTAATGAAAAACTGTTTTTT.

This chain links TRBV6-5 with TRBJ2-7; TRBD2 might be the D (6 bases). V was trimmed by 0 bases and J by 5 bases, leaving 14 bases between them. The CDR3 totals 15 residues. The germline V gene has CDR1 MNHEY and CDR2 SVGAGI. The CDR3 region has the DNA TGTGCCAGCAGTTACTCAGGCGGGGCGAGGGACGAGCAGTACTTC. Protein product: CASSYSGGARDEQYF.

The chain employs TRBV19 and TRBJ2-3, with D possibly matching TRBD2 (5 bases). The CDR3 runs 13 residues. Germline V gives CDR1 LNHDA, CDR2 SQIVND (reference sequence). Between the trimmed V and J ends, which lost 2 bases and 4 bases, there was a span of 7 bases. CDR3 residues: CASSILASDTQYF. In DNA, the CDR3 is TGTGCCAGTAGTATACTAGCTTCAGATACGCAGTATTTT.

The rearrangement joins TRBV2 to TRBJ2-7; D perhaps matches TRBD2 (6 bases). CDR3 length: 15 residues. The germline gives CDR1 SNHLY, CDR2 FYNNEI. Trimming took 1 base from V and 2 from J, leaving 12 bases between them. CDR3 sequence (DNA): TGTGCCAGCAGTGAAGATAGCGGCTTTACCTACGAGCAGTACTTC. Translation gives CASSEDSGFTYEQYF.

The chain recombines TRBV29-1 with TRBJ1-2; 9 bases are shared with TRBD1. V lost 0 bases to trimming and J lost 13 bases; unmatched junction nucleotides: 12. Germline V CDR1 and CDR2: SQVTM, ANQGSEA. The CDR3 has 14 amino acids. In DNA, the CDR3 is TGCAGCGTTGAAGAGCTACCGGGACAGGGCACTTGCACCTTC. Amino acid sequence: CSVEELPGQGTCTF. Using reference TRBV29-1 and TRBJ1-2 for the parts outside the CDR3, the full variable domain is SAVISQKPSRDICQRGTSLTIQCQVDSQVTMMFWYRQQPGQSLTLIATANQGSEATYESGFVIDKFPISRPNLTFSTLTVSNMSPEDSSIYLCSVEELPGQGTCTFGSGTRLTVV.

The chain couples TRBV19 to TRBJ2-1; TRBD2 agrees at 12 bases. Germline V gene sequence: CDR1 LNHDA, CDR2 SQIVND (reference sequence). After removal of 3 bases from V and 0 bases from J, the junction contained 9 bases not matched to a gene. The length of the CDR3 is 19 residues. The CDR3 DNA reads as TGTGCCAGTAGTATTAGACTAGCGGGAGTTGGAGGCTCCTACAATGAGCAGTTCTTC. This encodes CASSIRLAGVGGSYNEQFF. Filled out from reference TRBV19 and TRBJ2-1, the complete variable domain reads DGGITQSPKYLFRKEGQNVTLSCEQNLNHDAMYWYRQDPGQGLRLIYYSQIVNDFQKGDIAEGYSVSREKKESFPLTVTSAQKNPTAFYLCASSIRLAGVGGSYNEQFFGPGTRLTVL.

The chain has TRBV5-6 and TRBJ1-4; D call uncertain. V was cut by 1 base and J by 8 bases, with 12 bases left in between. The CDR3 consists of 14 residues. Germline CDR1 reads SGHDT; CDR2 reads YYEEEE. DNA for the CDR3: TGTGCCAGCAGCTTGCGGCAGCTGGCCGAAAAACTGTTTTTT. Translating gives CASSLRQLAEKLFF.

The V and J genes are TRBV23-1 and TRBJ1-1; D call uncertain. TRBV23-1 is filed as an ORF, its function uncertain. This CDR3 region has 12 residues. V dropped 11 bases and J dropped 4 bases, with 14 bases sitting between them. The CDR3 DNA follows: TGCGCCGGTCCCGGGGTGGGCACTGAAGCTTTCTTT. This translates into CAGPGVGTEAFF.

Within the sample, this clone is medium-sized. V and J are TRBV4-1 and TRBJ2-2, with D perhaps TRBD1 (6 bases). The CDR3 has 16 amino acids. Germline CDR1 reads MGHRA; CDR2 reads YSYEKL. Deletions cut 0 bases from V and 6 bases from J, with 14 bases between. The CDR3 nucleotides are TGCGCCAGCAGCCAAGATAGGTACAGGGCGGCCGGGGAGCTGTTTTTT. It codes for CASSQDRYRAAGELFF.

CDR3 residues: CASSYDRGLSTEAFF. DNA for the CDR3: TGTGCCAGCAGCTACGACAGGGGGCTGAGCACTGAAGCTTTCTTT. The rearrangement links TRBV13 to TRBJ1-1, with 10 bases aligning to TRBD1. The CDR3 is made up of 15 amino acids. CDR1 is PRHDT and CDR2 is FYEKMQ in the germline V gene (reference sequence). Trimming at V came to 4 bases and at J to 4 bases, leaving 6 bases not matched to a gene.

The V call is TRBV6-5, the J call TRBJ2-7, with D maybe TRBD1 (5 bases). Germline V gene lookup returns CDR1 MNHEY and CDR2 SVGAGI. There are 15 residues in the CDR3. V was shortened by 1 base and J by 0 bases, with 10 bases between the two germline ends. The CDR3 sequence: CASSYFSGNSYEQYF. In DNA form, the CDR3 reads TGTGCCAGCAGTTACTTCTCAGGGAACTCCTACGAGCAGTACTTC.

This chain connects TRBV5-1 to TRBJ1-1; the D is unclear. V lost 9 bases, J lost 0 bases, and 12 bases lay in between. There are 13 residues in the CDR3. The germline V gene has CDR1 SGHRS and CDR2 YFSETQ. In DNA, the CDR3 is TGCGCCACCACAGACGGACTGAACACTGAAGCTTTCTTT. Translating it yields CATTDGLNTEAFF.

The rearrangement uses TRBV19 and TRBJ2-1, with TRBD2 identical over 9 bases. The CDR3 spans 15 residues. From germline, CDR1 is LNHDA and CDR2 SQIVND (reference sequence). V shed 5 bases, J shed 8 bases, and the junction held 10 bases outside the gene matches. The DNA for the CDR3 is TGTGCCAGTAGTCCCCCGGGAGCGGGAGGTGATGAGCAGTTCTTC. Translating gives CASSPPGAGGDEQFF.

The J gene is TRBJ2-5, the V gene TRBV11-3; TRBD2 matches 13 bases. Germline V gene sequence: CDR1 SGHNT, CDR2 YENEEA. The trim removed 5 bases at V and 6 bases at J, leaving 6 bases unmatched. This CDR3 contains 15 residues. The CDR3 coding sequence is TGTGCCAGCAGCCCACGGACTAGCGGGAGTAAGACCCAGTACTTC. This codes for CASSPRTSGSKTQYF.

This chain joins TRBV21-1 and TRBJ1-1. TRBV21-1 is annotated as a pseudogene. The CDR3 spans 18 residues. DNA of the CDR3: TGTGCCAGCAGCCACCGGCGCGGGACAACTCCCAGCAACACTGAAGCTTTCTTT. This codes for CASSHRRGTTPSNTEAFF.

A word on this clone: Other DNA sequences in this specimen translate into the identical CDR3. The chain employs TRBV11-2 and TRBJ2-7; D possibly corresponds to TRBD2 (6 bases). V lost 9 bases, J lost 7 bases, and 19 bases lay in between. This CDR3 spans 13 amino acids. Germline lookup yields CDR1 SGHAT and CDR2 FQNNGV. The CDR3: CASRFTEAGEQYF. In DNA form, the CDR3 reads TGTGCCAGTAGGTTCACGGAGGCGGGAGAGCAGTACTTC. The variable domain in full, with the rest retrieved from reference TRBV11-2 and TRBJ2-7, is EAGVAQSPRYKIIEKRQSVAFWCNPISGHATLYWYQQILGQGPKLLIQFQNNGVVDDSQLPKDRFSAERLKGVDSTLKIQPAKLEDSAVYLCASRFTEAGEQYFGPGTRLTVT.

V usage is TRBV14 and J usage is TRBJ2-3; the D is unclear. Germline V CDR1 and CDR2: SGHDN, FVKESK. The CDR3 runs 13 residues. V was cut by 5 bases and J by 5 bases, with 11 bases left in between. CDR3 DNA: TGTGCCAGCAGCTTCGGACGGATAGATACGCAGTATTTT. It encodes CASSFGRIDTQYF.